The T cell receptor beta chain described here comes from a study of T cell repertoires in cytomegalovirus infection. Study context: Public TCR beta signatures were indicative of both CMV infection and a matching HLA type.

TCRdb passed the reads through MiXCR, listing each CDR3 protein once. In the table there are about 140,000 distinct CDR3 sequences, under 8.5% of which are singletons. This clonotype was seen more than once but under ten times. Trimming took 2 bases from V and 8 from J, leaving 13 bases between them. The germline V gene has CDR1 SGHRS and CDR2 YFSETQ. This CDR3 spans 13 amino acids. Material: PBMCs. V gene TRBV5-1 combines with J gene TRBJ1-1, with a tentative D call TRBD1 (5 bases). This TCR was recovered from a human donor in good health (CMV status not recorded). Some clones in this sample may be carry-over from other donors' samples. The CDR3 region has the DNA TGCGCCAGCAGCTTACCCCGGGGGTCCGAAGCTTTCTTT. Translating it yields CASSLPRGSEAFF.